The T cell receptor beta chain described here comes from a study of blood T cell repertoires in COVID-19. Across the whole study: PBMCs, B-cell-depleted T cells, or T cells were the source of the cDNA or gDNA that made up the material.

Assay: immunoSEQ multiplex PCR; the TCRdb copy retains only in-frame clones and omits some. Found here are around 300,000 clones, 90% of them singletons; the top ten hold roughly 7%. The CDR3 runs 17 residues. Per the germline V gene, CDR1 is MDHEN and CDR2 is SYDVKM. J gave up 2 bases and V 2 bases, and 10 bases lay outside the gene matches. The chain joins TRBV28 to TRBJ2-7; 9 bases are a match to TRBD2. Sequencing was done on a sample of peripheral blood. This clonotype was obtained from a young woman with COVID-19, enrolled during active disease. The CDR3, as DNA: TGTGCCAGCAGTTTAGGGGGTAGCGGGAGCCTGACCTACGAGCAGTACTTC. This encodes CASSLGGSGSLTYEQYF.